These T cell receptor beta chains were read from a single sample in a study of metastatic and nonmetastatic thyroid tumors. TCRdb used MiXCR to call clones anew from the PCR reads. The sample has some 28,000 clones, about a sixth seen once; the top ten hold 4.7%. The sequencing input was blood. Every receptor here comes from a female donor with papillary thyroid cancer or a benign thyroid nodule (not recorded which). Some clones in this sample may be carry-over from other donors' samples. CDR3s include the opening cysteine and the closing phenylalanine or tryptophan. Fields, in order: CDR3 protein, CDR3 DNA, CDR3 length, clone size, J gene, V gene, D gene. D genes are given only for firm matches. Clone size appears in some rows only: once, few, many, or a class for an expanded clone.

CDR3: CASSQVEGLEAFF
DNA: TGTGCCAGCAGTCAAGTAGAAGGGCTTGAAGCTTTCTTT
length: 13
size: many
J: TRBJ1-1
V: TRBV6-4
D: .

CDR3: CASSMSASSGNTIYF
DNA: TGTGCCAGTAGTATGTCTGCGAGCTCTGGAAACACCATATATTTT
length: 15
size: many
J: TRBJ1-3
V: TRBV19
D: .

CDR3: CASSQYPLEAFF
DNA: TGTGCCAGCAGCCAATACCCGCTGGAAGCTTTCTTT
length: 12
size: .
J: TRBJ1-1
V: TRBV7-9
D: .

CDR3: CASSRTGADTQYF
DNA: TGTGCCAGCAGCCGAACAGGGGCAGATACGCAGTATTTT
length: 13
size: many
J: TRBJ2-3
V: TRBV14
D: TRBD1

CDR3: CSASRGLYNSPLHF
DNA: TGCAGTGCTAGTCGGGGTTTGTATAATTCACCCCTCCACTTT
length: 14
size: many
J: TRBJ1-6
V: TRBV20-1
D: .

CDR3: CASSPTGGSGETQYF
DNA: TGTGCCAGCAGCCCTACAGGGGGAAGTGGAGAGACCCAGTACTTC
length: 15
size: many
J: TRBJ2-5
V: TRBV11-2
D: TRBD1

CDR3: CATHGGNTYEQYF
DNA: TGCGCCACACATGGGGGGAACACCTACGAGCAGTACTTC
length: 13
size: few
J: TRBJ2-7
V: TRBV2
D: .

CDR3: CSVGVGLQETQYF
DNA: TGCAGCGTTGGTGTAGGGCTTCAAGAGACCCAGTACTTC
length: 13
size: many
J: TRBJ2-5
V: TRBV29-1
D: .

CDR3: CASSPTGAGEKLFF
DNA: TGTGCCAGCTCACCTACGGGGGCGGGTGAAAAACTGTTTTTT
length: 14
size: many
J: TRBJ1-4
V: TRBV18
D: .

CDR3: CASSYGLNYGYTF
DNA: TGTGCCAGCAGTTACGGGCTTAACTATGGCTACACCTTC
length: 13
size: few
J: TRBJ1-2
V: TRBV6-5
D: .

CDR3: CASTRQGAGGYTF
DNA: TGTGCCAGCACGCGACAGGGGGCGGGTGGCTACACCTTC
length: 13
size: few
J: TRBJ1-2
V: TRBV25-1
D: TRBD1

CDR3: CASSSGTTLQETQYF
DNA: TGTGCCAGCAGTTCCGGGACTACCCTCCAAGAGACCCAGTACTTC
length: 15
size: few
J: TRBJ2-5
V: TRBV2
D: TRBD2

CDR3: CADDRGTCGYTF
DNA: TGTGCTGACGACAGGGGAACGTGTGGCTACACCTTC
length: 12
size: .
J: TRBJ1-2
V: TRBV28
D: TRBD1

CDR3: CASSPRGGLDYGYTF
DNA: TGTGCCAGCAGCCCTAGAGGGGGTCTCGACTATGGCTACACCTTC
length: 15
size: many
J: TRBJ1-2
V: TRBV3-1
D: .

CDR3: CASSPVPSRDDEQFF
DNA: TGCGCCAGTAGCCCCGTGCCCTCGAGGGACGATGAGCAGTTCTTC
length: 15
size: .
J: TRBJ2-1
V: TRBV5-1
D: .

CDR3: CASSFQLKNEQYF
DNA: TGTGCCAGTAGTTTCCAGCTCAAGAACGAGCAGTACTTC
length: 13
size: medium-sized
J: TRBJ2-7
V: TRBV19
D: .

CDR3: CSASDLGGGITDTQYF
DNA: TGCAGTGCTAGCGACCTCGGGGGAGGGATCACAGATACGCAGTATTTT
length: 16
size: once
J: TRBJ2-3
V: TRBV20-1
D: TRBD2

CDR3: CATMAAGADTQYF
DNA: TGTGCCACCATGGCTGCGGGCGCAGATACGCAGTATTTT
length: 13
size: many
J: TRBJ2-3
V: TRBV24-1
D: .

CDR3: CASRTDGSKTFNTGELFF
DNA: TGTGCCAGCAGGACCGACGGATCCAAGACCTTCAACACCGGGGAGCTGTTTTTT
length: 18
size: .
J: TRBJ2-2
V: TRBV28
D: .

CDR3: CAWRREVGGNTGELFF
DNA: TGTGCCTGGAGGAGGGAGGTGGGGGGGAACACCGGGGAGCTGTTTTTT
length: 16
size: few
J: TRBJ2-2
V: TRBV30
D: .

CDR3: CASSFQLRGYTF
DNA: TGTGCCAGCAGTTTCCAGTTACGTGGCTACACCTTC
length: 12
size: many
J: TRBJ1-2
V: TRBV12-3/TRBV12-4
D: .

CDR3: CASSRAARGNEKLFF
DNA: TGTGCCAGCAGCCGAGCGGCCAGGGGGAATGAAAAACTGTTTTTT
length: 15
size: many
J: TRBJ1-4
V: TRBV7-9
D: TRBD1

CDR3: CSALKEDRVRESGYEQYF
DNA: TGCAGTGCTTTAAAGGAAGACAGGGTGCGGGAGTCCGGCTACGAGCAGTACTTC
length: 18
size: many
J: TRBJ2-7
V: TRBV20-1
D: .

CDR3: CASSLLADSYNEQFF
DNA: TGTGCCAGCAGCCTGTTAGCGGACTCCTACAATGAGCAGTTCTTC
length: 15
size: .
J: TRBJ2-1
V: TRBV11-2
D: .

CDR3: CASGTGDTGELFF
DNA: TGCGCCAGCGGGACAGGGGACACCGGGGAGCTGTTTTTT
length: 13
size: .
J: TRBJ2-2
V: TRBV10-1
D: TRBD1